Shown below are 13 T cell receptor beta chains from a single sample sequenced in a study of blood T cell repertoires in COVID-19. Here immunoSEQ multiplex PCR was the method, and the copy in TCRdb shows in-frame clones only, minus some. Of about 88,000 clones listed, approximately 90% were seen once; the top ten hold more than 14%. The sequencing sample was made of peripheral blood. The receptors stem from a male donor with acute or convalescent COVID-19.

The chain is built from TRBV5-4 and TRBJ1-2; tentatively, D is TRBD1 (5 bases). V was shortened by 2 bases and J by 6 bases, with 14 bases between the two germline ends. CDR1 and CDR2 from the germline V gene are SGHNT and YYREEE (reference sequence). The CDR3 consists of 14 residues. CDR3 residues: CASSFRPGEDGYTF. The CDR3 coding sequence is TGTGCCAGCAGCTTCCGCCCGGGGGAAGATGGCTACACCTTC.

This chain uses TRBV7-9 with TRBJ2-2; 8 positions match TRBD1. The CDR3 contains 15 residues. Germline V lookup: CDR1 SEHNR, CDR2 FQNEAQ (reference sequence). V shed 6 bases, J shed 1 base, and the junction held 4 bases outside the gene matches. Here the CDR3 DNA reads TGTGCCAGCAGACCCGACAGGGGGAACACCGGGGAGCTGTTTTTT. It is translated as CASRPDRGNTGELFF. The complete variable domain, with remaining parts taken from reference TRBV7-9 and TRBJ2-2, reads DTGVSQNPRHKITKRGQNVTFRCDPISEHNRLYWYRQTLGQGPEFLTYFQNEAQLEKSRLLSDRFSAERPKGSFSTLEIQRTEQGDSAMYLCASRPDRGNTGELFFGEGSRLTVL.

This clone was seen just once. This chain connects TRBV20-1 to TRBJ2-3; TRBD2 is a possible D gene (6 bases). Germline V gene lookup returns CDR1 DFQATT and CDR2 SNEGSKA (reference sequence). This CDR3 contains 15 residues. The V and J ends lost 6 bases and 2 bases respectively, with 18 bases between them. CDR3 in amino acids: CSASRGAPTTDTQYF. DNA of the CDR3: TGCAGTGCCAGTCGCGGGGCGCCGACCACAGATACGCAGTATTTT.

This clone was observed a few times. V gene TRBV5-1 combines with J gene TRBJ2-7; TRBD1 matches 7 bases. Germline CDR1 reads SGHRS; CDR2 reads YFSETQ. The length of the CDR3 is 14 residues. The J segment lost 2 bases and the V segment lost 3 bases, leaving 5 bases of the junction unmatched. CDR3 protein: CASSSAQGTYEQYF. The CDR3 DNA follows: TGCGCCAGCAGCTCCGCACAGGGGACCTACGAGCAGTACTTC.

CDR3 in amino acids: CATREGPTNEKLFF. The CDR3 DNA reads TGTGCCACCAGAGAGGGCCCCACTAATGAAAAACTGTTTTTT. The chain employs TRBV15 and TRBJ1-4; no reliable D call. The CDR3 totals 14 residues. The germline V and J ends were trimmed by 6 bases and 2 bases, with 10 bases remaining between them. Germline V CDR1 and CDR2: LNHNV, YYDKDF (reference sequence).

The rearrangement links TRBV4-2 to TRBJ1-4; D unclear. The CDR3 has 15 residues. Germline CDR1 is LGHNA and CDR2 is YNFKEQ. Trimming removed 5 bases from V and 0 bases from J, with 10 bases in between. The CDR3 DNA reads as TGTGCCAGCAGCTCTAGCGGGGCAACTAATGAAAAACTGTTTTTT. Translated, it gives CASSSSGATNEKLFF.

This CDR3 reads CASSPSGGESSYNEQFF. DNA of the CDR3: TGTGCCAGCTCACCATCGGGGGGGGAGAGCTCCTACAATGAGCAGTTCTTC. The chain couples TRBV18 to TRBJ2-1, with TRBD2 matching 8 bases. The germline gives CDR1 KGHSH, CDR2 LQKENI. CDR3 length: 17 residues. The trim removed 2 bases at V and 0 bases at J, leaving 6 bases unmatched.

The chain uses TRBV10-3 and TRBJ2-7, with D perhaps matching TRBD2 (5 bases). V dropped 6 bases and J dropped 2 bases, with 23 bases sitting between them. The germline V gene has CDR1 ENHRY and CDR2 SYGVKD. The CDR3 extends over 17 amino acids. In nucleotides, the CDR3 is TGTGCCATCAGGCCCGACGGGGTACAAGCGGTGACCTACGAGCAGTACTTC. Translated: CAIRPDGVQAVTYEQYF.

The genes are TRBV4-2 and TRBJ1-5; a possible D gene is TRBD1 (5 bases). The CDR3 contains 15 residues. Germline values: CDR1 LGHNA, CDR2 YNFKEQ. V was trimmed by 1 base and J by 3 bases, leaving 10 bases between them. Here the CDR3 DNA reads TGTGCCAGCAGCCAAGGTGGGGACTCCAATCAGCCCCAGCATTTT. It specifies CASSQGGDSNQPQHF.

The chain links TRBV21-1 to TRBJ1-5. TRBV21-1 is listed as a pseudogene. This CDR3 has 19 amino acids. CDR3 sequence (DNA): TGTGCCAGCAGCAAAGAGCGGGCGGGGGGGGCCCCTGGCAATCAGCCCCAGCATTTT. Protein product: CASSKERAGGAPGNQPQHF.

The J gene is TRBJ2-2, the V gene TRBV7-8; D unresolved. Germline CDR1 and CDR2: SGHVS and FQNEAQ. This CDR3 is 14 amino acids long. V lost 5 bases and J 0 bases, leaving 7 bases between the germline ends. The chain's CDR3 is CASSPLANTGELFF. As DNA, the CDR3 is TGTGCCAGCAGCCCCCTCGCGAACACCGGGGAGCTGTTTTTT.

The chain couples TRBV14 to TRBJ1-1; D unclear. Trimming removed 4 bases from V and 1 base from J, with 10 bases in between. Germline CDR1 reads SGHDN; CDR2 reads FVKESK. The CDR3 loop spans 14 amino acids. The CDR3, as DNA: TGTGCCAGCAGCCGACAAGGTTGGAACACTGAAGCTTTCTTT. Its protein is CASSRQGWNTEAFF.

The gene calls are TRBV3-1 (or the pseudogene TRBV3-2) and TRBJ1-2; weak D call: TRBD1 (5 bases). The V gene lost 0 bases and the J gene lost 8 bases, with 25 bases spanning the gap. CDR3 size: 18 residues. The germline V gene has CDR1 LGHDT and CDR2 YNNKEL (reference sequence). CDR3 protein: CASSQEHGTAEGAEGYTF. For the CDR3, the DNA is TGTGCCAGCAGCCAAGAACATGGCACTGCTGAAGGGGCGGAAGGCTACACCTTC.